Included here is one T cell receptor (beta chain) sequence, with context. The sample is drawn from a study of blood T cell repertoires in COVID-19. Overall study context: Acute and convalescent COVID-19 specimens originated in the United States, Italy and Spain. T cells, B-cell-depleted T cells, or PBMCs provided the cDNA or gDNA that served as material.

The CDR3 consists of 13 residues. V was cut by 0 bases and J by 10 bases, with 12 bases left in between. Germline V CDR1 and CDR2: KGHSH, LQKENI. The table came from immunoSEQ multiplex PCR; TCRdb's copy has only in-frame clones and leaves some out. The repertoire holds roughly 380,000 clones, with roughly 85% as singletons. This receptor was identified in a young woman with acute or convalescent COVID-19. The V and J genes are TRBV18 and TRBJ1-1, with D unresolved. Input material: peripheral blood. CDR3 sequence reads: CASSPPEEGSAFF. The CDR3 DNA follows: TGTGCCAGCTCACCACCTGAGGAGGGCTCAGCTTTCTTT.